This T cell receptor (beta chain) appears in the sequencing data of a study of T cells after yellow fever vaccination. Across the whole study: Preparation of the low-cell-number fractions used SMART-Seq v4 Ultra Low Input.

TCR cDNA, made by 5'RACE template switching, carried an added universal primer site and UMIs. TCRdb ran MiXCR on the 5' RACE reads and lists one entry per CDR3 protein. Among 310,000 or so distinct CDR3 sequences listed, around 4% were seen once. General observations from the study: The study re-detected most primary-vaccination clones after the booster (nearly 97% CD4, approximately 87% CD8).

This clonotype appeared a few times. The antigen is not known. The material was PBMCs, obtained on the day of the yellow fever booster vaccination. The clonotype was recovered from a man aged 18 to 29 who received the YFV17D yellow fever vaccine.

This CDR3 reads CASSLAIGRGNTGELFF. The CDR3 DNA is TGTGCCAGCAGCTTAGCGATTGGCAGGGGAAACACCGGGGAGCTGTTTTTT. The chain recombines TRBV7-8 with TRBJ2-2, with D possibly matching TRBD1 (6 bases). This CDR3 region has 17 residues. The V and J ends lost 0 bases and 2 bases respectively, with 13 bases between them. Germline V lookup: CDR1 SGHVS, CDR2 FQNEAQ.